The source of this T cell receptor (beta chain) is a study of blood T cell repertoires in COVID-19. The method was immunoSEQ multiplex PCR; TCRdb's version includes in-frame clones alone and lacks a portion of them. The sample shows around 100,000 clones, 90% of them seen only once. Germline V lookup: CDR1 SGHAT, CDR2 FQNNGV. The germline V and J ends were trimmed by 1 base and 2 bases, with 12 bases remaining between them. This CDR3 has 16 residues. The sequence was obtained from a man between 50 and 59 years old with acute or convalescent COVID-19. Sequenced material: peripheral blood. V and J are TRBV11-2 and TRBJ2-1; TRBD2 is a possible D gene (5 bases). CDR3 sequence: CASSLGLSGTYNEQFF. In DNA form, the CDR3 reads TGTGCCAGCAGCTTAGGTCTCTCCGGGACCTACAATGAGCAGTTCTTC.